This TCR beta chain was retrieved from a study of T cell repertoires in cytomegalovirus infection (dated by TCRdb to between 2018 and 2020). General notes on the study: Peptide stimulations targeted recently identified HLA-C-restricted CMV epitopes, whose presentation resists viral immunomodulation, together with well-studied HLA-B-restricted epitopes. Donor HLA type was relevant to the analysis, because carriage of CMV infection together with the matching HLA type was indicated by public TCR beta signatures.

What the treatment or condition label conveys for this sample: in vitro stimulation with specific CMV peptide epitopes to enrich CMV-specific T cells. What the work shows at the level of the full study, not this receptor alone: Carriers of CMV infection plus the relevant HLA type were discriminated by the cumulative frequency of public TCR beta family members in the study cohort and in an independent approximately 350-donor cohort. The ex vivo response was dominated by HLA-C-restricted CMV-specific TCR beta clonotypes, which also provided the single most frequent clonotype in two of eight donors.

Concerning this clonotype itself: Its antigen is unknown. No qualities accompany the bases; no much larger clone lies one base away.

V was cut back by 3 bases and J by 2 bases, leaving a gap of 8 bases between them. Including the terminal cysteine and phenylalanine, the CDR3 comprises 13 residues. Here the CDR3 DNA is all that survives: 39 bases in frame from base 1. Sequenced using an Illumina HiSeq 1500. The raw public reads went through TCRdb reprocessing: fastp at Q25, MiXCR clone calling, in-frame beta chains kept. Identical CDR3 proteins give one entry, which carries the most common genes and DNA. Within this sample are approximately 120,000 distinct CDR3 sequences, with about 31% of them counted one time only. Around three fifths of the sample goes to the ten largest clones.

The source of this sequence is a human donor in good health (CMV status not recorded). Some clones in this sample may be carry-over from other donors' samples. The source was CD8+ T cells from cultured PBMCs, collected from culture after CMV antigen stimulation. The chain is assembled from TRBV12-3 or TRBV12-4 and TRBJ2-7; the D gene identity is not certain. In nucleotide form, the sequence is TGTGCCAGCAGTTTCAGCCTCACCTACGAGCAGTACTTC. This translates into CASSFSLTYEQYF.